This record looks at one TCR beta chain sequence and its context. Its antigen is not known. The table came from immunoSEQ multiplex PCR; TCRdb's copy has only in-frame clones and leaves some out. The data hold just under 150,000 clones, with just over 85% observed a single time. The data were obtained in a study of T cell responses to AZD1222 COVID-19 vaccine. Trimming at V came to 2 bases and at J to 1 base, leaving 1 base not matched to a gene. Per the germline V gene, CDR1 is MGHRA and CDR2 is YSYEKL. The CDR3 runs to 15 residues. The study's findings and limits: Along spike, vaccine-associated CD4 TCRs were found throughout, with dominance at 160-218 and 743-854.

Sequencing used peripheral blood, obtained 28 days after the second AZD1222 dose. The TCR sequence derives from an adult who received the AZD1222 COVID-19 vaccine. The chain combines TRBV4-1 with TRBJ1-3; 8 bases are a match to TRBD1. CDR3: CASSQWTGSGNTIYF. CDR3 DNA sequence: TGCGCCAGCAGCCAATGGACAGGGTCTGGAAACACCATATATTTT.